The present TCR beta chain was sequenced within a study of blood T cell repertoires in COVID-19. Some clones are missing from TCRdb's copy, which holds only in-frame ones; the method was immunoSEQ multiplex PCR. The top ten hold roughly 5.7% of the sample, which has about 160,000 clones, 65% to 85% seen once. CDR3 length: 13 residues. Germline CDR1 and CDR2: SGHDT and YYEEEE. The germline V and J ends were trimmed by 7 bases and 6 bases, with 15 bases remaining between them. Participants spanned ages roughly 18 to 95 years and resided in about two dozen US areas. This sequence originates from a middle-aged woman with acute COVID-19. The chain carries TRBV5-6 and TRBJ2-3, with D hard to call. What was sequenced was PBMCs or T cells enriched from blood (not recorded which). CDR3 sequence reads: CASLETPWDTQYF. The CDR3 coding sequence is TGTGCCAGCCTGGAGACTCCCTGGGATACGCAGTATTTT.